The source of this T cell receptor (beta chain) is a study of T-cell memory formation after mild COVID-19. One entry per CDR3 protein results from TCRdb running MiXCR on the 5' RACE reads. In the table there are about 430,000 distinct CDR3 sequences, approximately 18% of which are singletons. In germline, CDR1 is SGHDN, CDR2 FVKESK. This CDR3 has 16 residues. The V end was cut by 4 bases, the J end by 0 bases, with 12 bases between. The sample consisted of PBMCs or a T cell subset sorted from them (not recorded which). This chain links TRBV14 with TRBJ2-2; D may be TRBD1 (5 bases). The sequence came from a man aged 18 to 35 who had mild COVID-19 (a few samples of this study predate the infection). Cell type and time point are not known. In nucleotides, the CDR3 is TGTGCCAGCAGCCGTACTGTGACAGCGAACACCGGGGAGCTGTTTTTT. It is translated as CASSRTVTANTGELFF.